The rows below give T cell receptor beta chains drawn from one sample of a study of blood T cell repertoires in COVID-19. Using immunoSEQ multiplex PCR, the repertoire was profiled, and TCRdb retains in-frame clones only, with some absent. The data show roughly 98,000 clones, about 82% seen once. Sequenced sample: peripheral blood. All receptors derive from an older woman with active or convalescent COVID-19. The CDR3 runs from the conserved cysteine through the conserved F or W. The D gene is left open where the match is weak. Part of the rows lack a size; the others show once, few, many or a class for expanded clones.

TRBV12-3/TRBV12-4	NA	NA	TRBJ2-2	TGTGCCAGCAGTCACAGGGTGTCCGGGGAGCTGTTTTTT	CASSHRVSGELFF
TRBV18	NA	NA	TRBJ2-1	TGTGCCAGCTCACCAACGACTAGTTCCATGCGTGAGCAGTTCTTC	CASSPTTSSMREQFF
TRBV29-1	NA	NA	TRBJ2-7	TGCAGCGGGGGCTCCGTTCGGGGGCAGTACTTC	CSGGSVRGQYF
TRBV2	few	TRBD1	TRBJ2-2	TGTGCCAGCAGAGAACGACAGGGTGACACCGGGGAGCTGTTTTTT	CASRERQGDTGELFF
TRBV21-1	NA	NA	TRBJ1-5	TGTGCCACAATTTGGCCCTTATATCAGCCCCAGCATTTT	CATIWPLYQPQHF
TRBV27	NA	NA	TRBJ1-6	TGTGCCAGCAGTTCCATACAGGGACCCTCCTATAATTCACCCCTCCACTTT	CASSSIQGPSYNSPLHF
TRBV6-2/TRBV6-3	NA	NA	TRBJ2-7	TGTGCCAGCAGTTACTCCGGACTCACGGACTACGAGCAGTACTTC	CASSYSGLTDYEQYF
TRBV7-8	NA	TRBD1	TRBJ1-3	TGTGCCAGCAGCCCACAGGGGGCTAATGGAAACACCATATATTTT	CASSPQGANGNTIYF
TRBV25-1	NA	NA	TRBJ1-2	TGTGCCAGCGCTTCTGGGAGAGCTAACTATGGCTACACCTTC	CASASGRANYGYTF
TRBV7-2	NA	TRBD2	TRBJ2-5	TGTGCCAGCAGCTTAGAGGGACTAGCATCCCCCGGGGAGACCCAGTACTTC	CASSLEGLASPGETQYF
TRBV6-5	NA	NA	TRBJ2-1	TGTGCCAGCAGCTTCGGAGCCCTCACTTACAATGAGCAGTTCTTC	CASSFGALTYNEQFF
TRBV3-1/TRBV3-2	NA	TRBD1	TRBJ1-5	TGTGCCAGCAGCCAGACGATCGGACAGGGCTACAATCAGCCCCAGCATTTT	CASSQTIGQGYNQPQHF
TRBV29-1	NA	NA	TRBJ1-2	TGCAGCGTTAAAGAGGGGAGCTATGGCTACACCTTC	CSVKEGSYGYTF
TRBV2	NA	TRBD1	TRBJ2-3	TGTGCCAGCAGTGAGGGGACAGGGGTTGTACATACGCAGTATTTT	CASSEGTGVVHTQYF
TRBV7-9	NA	TRBD1	TRBJ1-1	TGTGCCAGCAGCCGCAGGACAGGGGCGAACACTGAAGCTTTCTTT	CASSRRTGANTEAFF
TRBV7-2	NA	NA	TRBJ2-6	TGTGCCAGCAGCCTAGCAGGGGCTGGGGCCAACGTCCTGACTTTC	CASSLAGAGANVLTF
TRBV28	NA	TRBD1	TRBJ1-2	TGTGCCAGCAGTTTTGGAGGGGGCGGAAGCTATGGCTACACCTTC	CASSFGGGGSYGYTF
TRBV4-3	NA	TRBD1	TRBJ1-1	TGCGCCAGCAGCCAAGAAGGACAGGGGGCGAGCACTGAAGCTTTCTTT	CASSQEGQGASTEAFF
TRBV7-9	NA	TRBD1	TRBJ1-2	TGTGCCAGCAGCTTCGAACTAGACAGGGTAAACTATGGCTACACCTTC	CASSFELDRVNYGYTF
TRBV2	NA	TRBD1	TRBJ1-5	TGTGCCAGCAGGATGGGGACAGGCAATCAGCCCCAGCATTTT	CASRMGTGNQPQHF
TRBV2	few	TRBD2	TRBJ2-3	TGTGCCAGCAGTGGGGTAGCGGGGCACCGCACAGATACGCAGTATTTT	CASSGVAGHRTDTQYF
TRBV6-2/TRBV6-3	NA	TRBD1	TRBJ2-2	TGTGCCAGCAGTTACCAAAGGACAGGGGGGAACACCGGGGAGCTGTTTTTT	CASSYQRTGGNTGELFF
TRBV11-3	NA	NA	TRBJ2-1	TGTGCCAGCAGCTCCATGTACAATGAGCAGTTCTTC	CASSSMYNEQFF
TRBV11-2	NA	NA	TRBJ2-6	TGTGCCAGCAGCTTAAACAGGGGGAGGGCTGGGGCCAACGTCCTGACTTTC	CASSLNRGRAGANVLTF
TRBV28	NA	TRBD1	TRBJ2-1	TGTGCCAGCAGTTTAGTAACAGGGGTGATATCCTACAATGAGCAGTTCTTC	CASSLVTGVISYNEQFF
TRBV19	NA	NA	TRBJ2-3	TGTGCCAGTAGTATAGACTCGACAAATACGCAGTATTTT	CASSIDSTNTQYF
TRBV7-2	NA	NA	TRBJ2-5	TGTGCCAGCAGCTTAGGACGGGAGAGGGAGACCCAGTACTTC	CASSLGRERETQYF
TRBV2	once	TRBD1	TRBJ2-7	TGTGCCAGCAGTGACGGGGACAGGGCCTACGAGCAGTACTTC	CASSDGDRAYEQYF
TRBV4-1	once	TRBD2	TRBJ2-5	TGCGCCAGCAGGCCGACTAGCGGGGGGCCGTGGGAGACGAAGACCCAGTACTTC	CASRPTSGGPWETKTQYF
TRBV11-2	NA	TRBD1	TRBJ1-5	TGTGCCAGCAGCCACCCGACAGGGAGGTATGGAGTAAGCAATCAGCCCCAGCATTTT	CASSHPTGRYGVSNQPQHF
TRBV11-3	once	TRBD1	TRBJ2-3	TGTGCCAGCAGCCCCGGACAGGGAACAGATACGCAGTATTTT	CASSPGQGTDTQYF
TRBV5-1	NA	TRBD2	TRBJ2-2	TGCGCCAGCAGCTTGGTAGCGGGGAACACCGGGGAGCTGTTTTTT	CASSLVAGNTGELFF
TRBV5-1	once	TRBD1	TRBJ1-4	TGCGCCAGCAGCGTGACAGGGTTGGGTGAAAAACTGTTTTTT	CASSVTGLGEKLFF
TRBV7-2	NA	NA	TRBJ2-7	TGTGCCAGCAGCTCTACTCGCCTCTACGAGCAGTACTTC	CASSSTRLYEQYF
TRBV7-2	NA	TRBD2	TRBJ2-2	TGTGCCAGCAGCCCTCAGCGGGGGGGCAGGACCGGGGAGCTGTTTTTT	CASSPQRGGRTGELFF
TRBV7-2	NA	NA	TRBJ1-3	TGTGCCAGCAGCTCCCCTTGGACGGGATCTGGAAACACCATATATTTT	CASSSPWTGSGNTIYF
TRBV4-2	NA	NA	TRBJ2-4	TGTGCCAGCAGCCAAGATAACGCTAGGGGTGACATTCAGTACTTC	CASSQDNARGDIQYF
TRBV18	NA	TRBD2	TRBJ2-1	TGTGCCAGCTCCCGAGGACTAGCGGGGGACAATGAGCAGTTCTTC	CASSRGLAGDNEQFF
TRBV11-2	NA	TRBD1	TRBJ2-2	TGTGCCAGCAGCTTGGGACAGGGGGCGGCCGGGGAGCTGTTTTTT	CASSLGQGAAGELFF
TRBV6-5	NA	NA	TRBJ1-4	TGTGCCAGCAGCCTTCGGGGTCCTGAAAAACTGTTTTTT	CASSLRGPEKLFF
TRBV6-5	NA	NA	TRBJ1-3	TGTGCCAGCAGTTACTCATTGAGGGCTGGAAACACCATATATTTT	CASSYSLRAGNTIYF
TRBV10-2	NA	NA	TRBJ1-2	TGCGCCAGCAGGGCCTCCGGCGGGGGACCTAACTATGGCTACACCTTC	CASRASGGGPNYGYTF
TRBV15	NA	TRBD1	TRBJ2-2	TGTGCCACCAGCAGATCACAGGGGCCGAACACCGGGGAGCTGTTTTTT	CATSRSQGPNTGELFF
TRBV11-2	NA	TRBD1	TRBJ1-5	TGTGCCAGCAGCTCTTTACAGGGGGTGGGTCAGCCCCAGCATTTT	CASSSLQGVGQPQHF
TRBV19	NA	TRBD1	TRBJ1-2	TGTGCCAGTAGCCCCCGGACAGGGGGCGTTAGTAACTATGGCTACACCTTC	CASSPRTGGVSNYGYTF
TRBV4-3	NA	TRBD1	TRBJ1-1	TGCGCCAGCAGCCATGATTCAGGGGGTGTGGCTTTCTTT	CASSHDSGGVAFF
TRBV3-1/TRBV3-2	NA	NA	TRBJ2-1	TGTGCCAGCAGCCAAGGCCCACTCCCTCCGAATGAGCAGTTCTTC	CASSQGPLPPNEQFF
TRBV4-3	NA	TRBD1	TRBJ2-3	TGCGCCAGCAGCCCACGGGACAGGGCCTCGGATACGCAGTATTTT	CASSPRDRASDTQYF
TRBV11-2	NA	NA	TRBJ1-3	TGTGCCAGCAGCATCAGGGGCGCCGGGGACACCATATATTTT	CASSIRGAGDTIYF
TRBV7-2	NA	NA	TRBJ1-3	TGTGCCAGCAGGATACAGGGTGGAAACACCATATATTTT	CASRIQGGNTIYF